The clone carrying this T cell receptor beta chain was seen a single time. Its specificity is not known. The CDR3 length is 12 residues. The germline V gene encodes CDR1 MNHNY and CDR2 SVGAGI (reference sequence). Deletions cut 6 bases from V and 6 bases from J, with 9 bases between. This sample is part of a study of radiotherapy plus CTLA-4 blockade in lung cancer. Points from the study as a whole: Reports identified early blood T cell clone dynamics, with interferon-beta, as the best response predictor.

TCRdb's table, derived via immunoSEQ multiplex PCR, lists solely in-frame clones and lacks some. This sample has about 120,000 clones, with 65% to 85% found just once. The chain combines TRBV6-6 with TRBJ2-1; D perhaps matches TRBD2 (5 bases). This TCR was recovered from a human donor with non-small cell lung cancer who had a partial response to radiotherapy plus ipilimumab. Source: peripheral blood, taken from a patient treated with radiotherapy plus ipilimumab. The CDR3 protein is CASSLRGNEQFF. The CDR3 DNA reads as TGTGCCAGCAGCCTCCGGGGCAATGAGCAGTTCTTC.